Listed below are T cell receptor beta chains from one sample, sequenced in a study of long-term antiretroviral therapy in people with HIV. Only in-frame clones appear in the TCRdb table, and some are missing; sequencing was by immunoSEQ multiplex PCR. The sample carries tens of thousands of clones, approximately 88% recorded once. The material sequenced was unsorted PBMCs, taken 2.8 years after starting antiretroviral therapy. Source of these receptors: a man younger than 40 with HIV. CDR3s include the opening cysteine and the closing phenylalanine or tryptophan. D genes are given only for firm matches. Not all rows give a size; the values are once, few, many and, for expanded clones, a class.

CDR3nt: TGCGCCAGCAGCTGGAGGGCCGACGGGATCTACGAGCAGTACTTC
CDR3aa: CASSWRADGIYEQYF
j_gene: TRBJ2-7
v_gene: TRBV5-1
abundance: -
d_gene: -

CDR3nt: TGTGCCTGGACTGGGGCCTCCTATAATTCACCCCTCCACTTT
CDR3aa: CAWTGASYNSPLHF
j_gene: TRBJ1-6
v_gene: TRBV30
abundance: -
d_gene: -

CDR3nt: TGTGCCAGTAGTATATTTCTTGGCAGGGTTGAAAAACTGTTTTTT
CDR3aa: CASSIFLGRVEKLFF
j_gene: TRBJ1-4
v_gene: TRBV19
abundance: -
d_gene: -

CDR3nt: TGTGCCTGGAAGGGCGACCTGCGCACAGATACGCAGTATTTT
CDR3aa: CAWKGDLRTDTQYF
j_gene: TRBJ2-3
v_gene: TRBV30
abundance: -
d_gene: -

CDR3nt: TGTGCCAGCAGTGAATCTCTGCGGGACCAGCCCCAGCATTTT
CDR3aa: CASSESLRDQPQHF
j_gene: TRBJ1-5
v_gene: TRBV6-1
abundance: few
d_gene: -

CDR3nt: TGCGCCAGCAGCCCCCTCCGGGGCCTAGCGGGAGTAAAGGACAATGAGCAGTTCTTC
CDR3aa: CASSPLRGLAGVKDNEQFF
j_gene: TRBJ2-1
v_gene: TRBV5-1
abundance: -
d_gene: TRBD2

CDR3nt: TGTGCTAGCAGCCTGCAGGGGCGGGCTAGACAAGAGACCCAGTACTTC
CDR3aa: CASSLQGRARQETQYF
j_gene: TRBJ2-5
v_gene: TRBV7-3
abundance: -
d_gene: -

CDR3nt: TGTGCCAGCGGAATCGGACATCTGGATGGCTACACCTTC
CDR3aa: CASGIGHLDGYTF
j_gene: TRBJ1-2
v_gene: TRBV28
abundance: -
d_gene: -

CDR3nt: TGTGCCAGCAGCTTGGAGTCGGCGGGGTCACCCCTCCACTTT
CDR3aa: CASSLESAGSPLHF
j_gene: TRBJ1-6
v_gene: TRBV5-4
abundance: few
d_gene: -

CDR3nt: TGTGCCAGCAGTTTACCGGCGTACAGGGTCAACTATGGCTACACCTTC
CDR3aa: CASSLPAYRVNYGYTF
j_gene: TRBJ1-2
v_gene: TRBV28
abundance: -
d_gene: -

CDR3nt: TGCGCCAGCAGCCTCCGGACAGGGCCTAACACCGGGGAGCTGTTTTTT
CDR3aa: CASSLRTGPNTGELFF
j_gene: TRBJ2-2
v_gene: TRBV4-3
abundance: once
d_gene: TRBD1

CDR3nt: TGTGCCATCGGCCGGGAGGGCCGGTACGAGCAGTACTTC
CDR3aa: CAIGREGRYEQYF
j_gene: TRBJ2-7
v_gene: TRBV10-3
abundance: -
d_gene: TRBD2

CDR3nt: TGTGCCAGCCTTGTTTCGAACACTGAAGCTTTCTTT
CDR3aa: CASLVSNTEAFF
j_gene: TRBJ1-1
v_gene: TRBV2
abundance: -
d_gene: -

CDR3nt: TGTGCCAGTAGTATAGATCCCCGAGGGAACGAGCAGTACTTC
CDR3aa: CASSIDPRGNEQYF
j_gene: TRBJ2-7
v_gene: TRBV19
abundance: -
d_gene: -

CDR3nt: TGTGCCAGCAGCCCGGGGGACAGGGGCAATCAGCCCCAGCATTTT
CDR3aa: CASSPGDRGNQPQHF
j_gene: TRBJ1-5
v_gene: TRBV7-8
abundance: -
d_gene: TRBD1

CDR3nt: TGTGCCAGCAGTTCAGGGTTACTCTCTGGAAACACCATATATTTT
CDR3aa: CASSSGLLSGNTIYF
j_gene: TRBJ1-3
v_gene: TRBV2
abundance: -
d_gene: -

CDR3nt: TGTGCCAGCAGTTTATCAGGGACAGGGGGATATGGCTACACCTTC
CDR3aa: CASSLSGTGGYGYTF
j_gene: TRBJ1-2
v_gene: TRBV27
abundance: -
d_gene: TRBD1

CDR3nt: TGCGCCAGCACCCCCGCGGGAGATAGCAATGAGCAGTTCTTC
CDR3aa: CASTPAGDSNEQFF
j_gene: TRBJ2-1
v_gene: TRBV10-2
abundance: -
d_gene: TRBD2

CDR3nt: TGCGCCAGCACTAAGCGGGACAGGGTATCTGGCAATCAGCCCCAGCATTTT
CDR3aa: CASTKRDRVSGNQPQHF
j_gene: TRBJ1-5
v_gene: TRBV23-1
abundance: -
d_gene: TRBD1

CDR3nt: TGTGCCAGCTCACCACTAACTGGGACAGGGGGCAACTATGGCTACACCTTC
CDR3aa: CASSPLTGTGGNYGYTF
j_gene: TRBJ1-2
v_gene: TRBV18
abundance: -
d_gene: TRBD1